A single sample is the source of the 12 T cell receptor beta chains below, sequenced in a study of beta chain features in type 1 diabetes. Study-wide results and limits: Shortening that was moderate but significant affected the TCRB CDR3s of Type 1 diabetes patients in all four CD4+ subsets.

cDNA synthesis used the whole RNA isolate, giving expressed TCRB sequences. TCRdb's copy holds only in-frame clones and misses some; the assay was immunoSEQ multiplex PCR. The profile shows around 160,000 clones, around 63% of them singletons. For these TCRs, the target antigens are not known. Sequenced input: naive CD4+ T cells from blood. Source of these receptors: a man aged 25-45 years with type 1 diabetes.

The chain carries TRBV7-9 and TRBJ1-1, with TRBD1 matching over 7 bases. The length of the CDR3 is 13 residues. CDR1 is SEHNR and CDR2 is FQNEAQ in the germline V gene (reference sequence). J lost 9 bases, V lost 5 bases, and 9 bases had no gene match. CDR3 in amino acids: CASSPRQGLKAFF. DNA for the CDR3: TGTGCCAGCAGCCCTCGACAGGGTCTGAAAGCTTTCTTT.

V usage is TRBV7-9 and J usage is TRBJ1-5; no clear D gene. Trimming took off 2 bases at V and 1 base at J, with 3 bases between the two ends. Germline V lookup: CDR1 SEHNR, CDR2 FQNEAQ (reference sequence). CDR3 length: 13 amino acids. This CDR3 is CASSLPSNQPQHF. As DNA, the CDR3 is TGTGCCAGCAGCTTACCGAGCAATCAGCCCCAGCATTTT.

The sample holds a few counts of this clone. The genes are TRBV29-1 and TRBJ1-1; tentatively, D is TRBD1 (5 bases). Germline loops: CDR1 SQVTM, CDR2 ANQGSEA. The V end was cut by 5 bases, the J end by 1 base, with 11 bases between. CDR3 size: 13 residues. The CDR3, as DNA: TGCAGCGTTACCGGGGCCCAGAACACTGAAGCTTTCTTT. Translated: CSVTGAQNTEAFF.

This rearrangement joins TRBV15 to TRBJ2-7, with 7 bases that match TRBD1. The CDR3 extends over 15 amino acids. V shed 0 bases and J 3 bases; nucleotides not matched to a gene: 5. Germline V gene sequence: CDR1 LNHNV, CDR2 YYDKDF (reference sequence). DNA for the CDR3: TGTGCCACCAGCAGAGATAGACAGGGTGGCTACGAGCAGTACTTC. It codes for CATSRDRQGGYEQYF.

The chain's CDR3 is CASRNPGQTTSDNEQFF. The DNA of the CDR3 is TGCGCCAGCAGAAATCCGGGACAGACTACCTCAGACAATGAGCAGTTCTTC. This chain links TRBV4-1 with TRBJ2-1, with 7 bases that match TRBD1. V shed 6 bases and J 5 bases; nucleotides not matched to a gene: 16. CDR1 is MGHRA and CDR2 is YSYEKL in the germline V gene. The CDR3 is 17 amino acids.

The chain carries TRBV7-9 and TRBJ2-7, with 8 nucleotides matching TRBD1. Trimming removed 5 bases from V and 2 bases from J; junction bases left unmatched: 8. The length of the CDR3 is 15 residues. Germline loops: CDR1 SEHNR, CDR2 FQNEAQ (reference sequence). This CDR3 is CASSPGTGPTYEQYF. DNA of the CDR3: TGTGCCAGCAGCCCAGGGACAGGACCAACCTACGAGCAGTACTTC.

The rearrangement joins TRBV19 to TRBJ1-5; 7 bases are a match to TRBD1. CDR3 size: 15 residues. Germline loops: CDR1 LNHDA, CDR2 SQIVND (reference sequence). Trimming took 3 bases from V and 6 from J; bases not matched to a gene: 8. The DNA for the CDR3 is TGTGCCAGTAGTATGGCACAGGGGATGGGTCAGCCCCAGCATTTT. Protein product: CASSMAQGMGQPQHF.

The chain has TRBV10-3 and TRBJ2-7; no clear D gene. The CDR3 sequence is 13 residues long. The V gene's germline CDR1 is ENHRY and CDR2 SYGVKD. Trimming shortened V by 10 bases and J by 2 bases, and 15 bases separated the two germline ends. CDR3 sequence reads: CATVGGETYEQYF. The CDR3 DNA reads TGTGCCACCGTAGGCGGAGAGACCTACGAGCAGTACTTC.

The V and J genes are TRBV30 and TRBJ1-4; D remains unclear. The CDR3 is 16 amino acids. CDR1 and CDR2 from the germline V gene are GTSNPN and SVGIG (reference sequence). The ends were cut back, 4 bases at V and 0 bases at J, with 15 bases in the middle. DNA for the CDR3: TGTGCCTGGACGCGGTGGGGAGCCACAACTAATGAAAAACTGTTTTTT. This translates into CAWTRWGATTNEKLFF.

A word on this clone: Other DNA sequences within the sample encode an identical CDR3. The chain has TRBV18 and TRBJ2-3; TRBD1 aligns across 7 bases. Looked up from germline, CDR1 is KGHSH and CDR2 is LQKENI. V trimming: 3 bases; J trimming: 0 bases; junction bases outside the gene matches: 3. The CDR3 has 15 residues. The CDR3 DNA reads TGTGCCAGCTCACCCGGGACAGCTAGCACAGATACGCAGTATTTT. Amino acids: CASSPGTASTDTQYF.

This clone was seen only a few times. CDR3 nucleotides: TGCGCCAGCAGCCTGACTAGCCAAGAGACCCAGTACTTC. Translated: CASSLTSQETQYF. This sequence joins TRBV4-3 and TRBJ2-5; D may be TRBD2 (6 bases). The V end was cut by 4 bases, the J end by 1 base, with 7 bases between. Germline V gene sequence: CDR1 LGHNA, CDR2 YSLEER. This CDR3 is built from 13 residues.

This clone appeared a few times. The chain employs TRBV29-1 and TRBJ2-5; 9 bases match TRBD2. The trim removed 5 bases at V and 4 bases at J, leaving 11 bases unmatched. The CDR3 sequence is 15 residues long. Germline lookup yields CDR1 SQVTM and CDR2 ANQGSEA. The CDR3 DNA is TGCAGCGTTCATGGCTATAGCGGGGGTCGAGAGACCCAGTACTTC. This translates into CSVHGYSGGRETQYF.